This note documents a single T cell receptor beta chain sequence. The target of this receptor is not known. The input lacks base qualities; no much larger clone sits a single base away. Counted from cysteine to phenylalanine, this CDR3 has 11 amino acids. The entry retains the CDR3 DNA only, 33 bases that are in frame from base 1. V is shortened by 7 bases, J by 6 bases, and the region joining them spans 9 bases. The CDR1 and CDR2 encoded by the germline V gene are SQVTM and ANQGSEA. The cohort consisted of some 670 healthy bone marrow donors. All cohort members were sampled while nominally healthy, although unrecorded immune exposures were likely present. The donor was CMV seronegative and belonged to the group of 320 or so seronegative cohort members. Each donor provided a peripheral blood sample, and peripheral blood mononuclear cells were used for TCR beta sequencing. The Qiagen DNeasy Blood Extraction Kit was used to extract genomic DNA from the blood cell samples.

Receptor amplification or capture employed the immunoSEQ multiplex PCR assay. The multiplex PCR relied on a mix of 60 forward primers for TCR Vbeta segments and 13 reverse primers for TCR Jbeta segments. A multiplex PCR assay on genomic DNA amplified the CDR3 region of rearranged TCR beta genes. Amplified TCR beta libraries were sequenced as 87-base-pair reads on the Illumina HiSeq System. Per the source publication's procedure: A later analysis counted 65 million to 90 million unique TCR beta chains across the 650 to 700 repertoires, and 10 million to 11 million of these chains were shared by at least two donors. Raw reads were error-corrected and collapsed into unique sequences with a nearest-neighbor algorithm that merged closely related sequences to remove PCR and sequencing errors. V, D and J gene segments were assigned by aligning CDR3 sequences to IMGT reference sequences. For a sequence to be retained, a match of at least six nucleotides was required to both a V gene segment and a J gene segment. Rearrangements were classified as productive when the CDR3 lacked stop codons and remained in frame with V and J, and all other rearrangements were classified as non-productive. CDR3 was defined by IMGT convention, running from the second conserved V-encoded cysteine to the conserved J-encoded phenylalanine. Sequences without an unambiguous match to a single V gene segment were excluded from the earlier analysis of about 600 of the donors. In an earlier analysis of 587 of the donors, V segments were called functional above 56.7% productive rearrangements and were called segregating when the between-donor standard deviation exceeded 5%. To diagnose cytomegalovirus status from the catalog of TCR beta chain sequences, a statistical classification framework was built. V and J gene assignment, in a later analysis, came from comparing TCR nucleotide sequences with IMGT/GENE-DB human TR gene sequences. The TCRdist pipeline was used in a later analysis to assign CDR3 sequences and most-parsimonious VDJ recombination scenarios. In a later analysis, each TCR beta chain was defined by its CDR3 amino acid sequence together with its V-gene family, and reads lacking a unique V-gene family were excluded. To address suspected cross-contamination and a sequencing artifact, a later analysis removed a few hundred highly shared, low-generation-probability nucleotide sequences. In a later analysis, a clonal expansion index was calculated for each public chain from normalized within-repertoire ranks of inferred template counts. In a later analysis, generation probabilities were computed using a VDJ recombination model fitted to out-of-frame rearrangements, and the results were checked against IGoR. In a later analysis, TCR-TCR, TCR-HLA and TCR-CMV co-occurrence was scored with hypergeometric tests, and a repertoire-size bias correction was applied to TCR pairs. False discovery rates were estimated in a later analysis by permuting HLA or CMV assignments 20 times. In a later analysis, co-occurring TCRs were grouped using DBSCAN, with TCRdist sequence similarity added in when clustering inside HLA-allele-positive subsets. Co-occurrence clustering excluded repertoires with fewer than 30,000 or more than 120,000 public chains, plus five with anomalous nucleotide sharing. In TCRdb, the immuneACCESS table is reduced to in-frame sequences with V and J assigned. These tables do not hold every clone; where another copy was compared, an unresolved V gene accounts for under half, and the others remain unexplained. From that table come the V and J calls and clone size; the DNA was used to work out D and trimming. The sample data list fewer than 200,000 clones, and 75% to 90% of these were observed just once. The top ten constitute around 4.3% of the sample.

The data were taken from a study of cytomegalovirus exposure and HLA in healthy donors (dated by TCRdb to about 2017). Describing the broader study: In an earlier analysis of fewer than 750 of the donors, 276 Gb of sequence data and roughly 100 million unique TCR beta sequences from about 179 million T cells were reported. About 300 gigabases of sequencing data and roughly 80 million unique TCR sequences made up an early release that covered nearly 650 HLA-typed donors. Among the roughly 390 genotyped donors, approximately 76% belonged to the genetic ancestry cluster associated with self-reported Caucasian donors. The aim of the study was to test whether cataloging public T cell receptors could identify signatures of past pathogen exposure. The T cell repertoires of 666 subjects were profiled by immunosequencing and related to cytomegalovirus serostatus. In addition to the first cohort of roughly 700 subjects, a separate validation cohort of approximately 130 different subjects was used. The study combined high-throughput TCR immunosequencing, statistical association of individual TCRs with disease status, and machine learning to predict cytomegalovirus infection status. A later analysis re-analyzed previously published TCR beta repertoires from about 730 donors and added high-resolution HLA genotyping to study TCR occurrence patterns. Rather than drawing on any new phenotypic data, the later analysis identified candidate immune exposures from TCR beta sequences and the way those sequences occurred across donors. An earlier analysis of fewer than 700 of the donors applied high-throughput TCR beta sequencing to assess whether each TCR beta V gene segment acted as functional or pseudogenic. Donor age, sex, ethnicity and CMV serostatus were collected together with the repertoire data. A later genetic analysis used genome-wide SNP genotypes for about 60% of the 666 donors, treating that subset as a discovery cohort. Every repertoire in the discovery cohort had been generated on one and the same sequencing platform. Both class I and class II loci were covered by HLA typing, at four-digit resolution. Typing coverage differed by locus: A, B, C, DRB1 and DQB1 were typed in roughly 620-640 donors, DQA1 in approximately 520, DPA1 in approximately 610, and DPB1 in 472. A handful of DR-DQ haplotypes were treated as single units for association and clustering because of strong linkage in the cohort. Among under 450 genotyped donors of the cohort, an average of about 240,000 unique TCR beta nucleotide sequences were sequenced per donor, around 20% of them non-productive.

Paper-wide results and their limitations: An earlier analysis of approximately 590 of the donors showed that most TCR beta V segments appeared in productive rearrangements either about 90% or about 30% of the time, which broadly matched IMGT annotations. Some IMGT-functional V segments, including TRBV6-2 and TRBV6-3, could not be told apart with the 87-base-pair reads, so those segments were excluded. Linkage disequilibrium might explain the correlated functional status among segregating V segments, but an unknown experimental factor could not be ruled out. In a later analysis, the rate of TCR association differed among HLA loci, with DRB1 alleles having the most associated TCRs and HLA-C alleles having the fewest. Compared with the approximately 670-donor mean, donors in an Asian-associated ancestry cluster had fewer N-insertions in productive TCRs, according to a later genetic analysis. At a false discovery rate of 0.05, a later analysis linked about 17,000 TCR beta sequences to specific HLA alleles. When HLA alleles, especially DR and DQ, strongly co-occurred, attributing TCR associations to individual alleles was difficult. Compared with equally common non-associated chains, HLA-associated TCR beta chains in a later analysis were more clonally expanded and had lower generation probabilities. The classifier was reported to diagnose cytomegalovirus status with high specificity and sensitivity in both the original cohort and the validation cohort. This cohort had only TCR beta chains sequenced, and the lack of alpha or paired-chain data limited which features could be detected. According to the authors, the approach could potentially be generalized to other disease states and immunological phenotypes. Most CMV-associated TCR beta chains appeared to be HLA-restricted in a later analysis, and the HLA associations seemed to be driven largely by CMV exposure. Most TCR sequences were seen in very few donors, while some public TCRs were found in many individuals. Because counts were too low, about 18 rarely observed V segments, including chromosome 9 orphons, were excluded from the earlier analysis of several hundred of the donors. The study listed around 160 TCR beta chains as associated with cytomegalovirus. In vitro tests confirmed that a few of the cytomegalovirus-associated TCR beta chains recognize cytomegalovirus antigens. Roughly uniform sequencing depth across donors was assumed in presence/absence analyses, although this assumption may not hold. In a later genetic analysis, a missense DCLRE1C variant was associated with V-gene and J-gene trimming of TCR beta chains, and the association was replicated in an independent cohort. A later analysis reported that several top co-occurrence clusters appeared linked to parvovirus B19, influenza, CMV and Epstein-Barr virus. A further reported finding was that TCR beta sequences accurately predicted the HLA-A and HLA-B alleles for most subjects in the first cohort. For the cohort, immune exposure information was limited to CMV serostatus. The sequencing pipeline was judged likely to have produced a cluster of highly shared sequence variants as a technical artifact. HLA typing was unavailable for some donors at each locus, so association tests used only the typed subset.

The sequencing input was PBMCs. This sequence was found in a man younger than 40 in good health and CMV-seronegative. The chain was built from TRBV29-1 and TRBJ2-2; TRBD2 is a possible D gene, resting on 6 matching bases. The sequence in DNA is TGCAGCGCTCGGGAGTCCGGGGAGCTGTTTTTT. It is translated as CSARESGELFF.